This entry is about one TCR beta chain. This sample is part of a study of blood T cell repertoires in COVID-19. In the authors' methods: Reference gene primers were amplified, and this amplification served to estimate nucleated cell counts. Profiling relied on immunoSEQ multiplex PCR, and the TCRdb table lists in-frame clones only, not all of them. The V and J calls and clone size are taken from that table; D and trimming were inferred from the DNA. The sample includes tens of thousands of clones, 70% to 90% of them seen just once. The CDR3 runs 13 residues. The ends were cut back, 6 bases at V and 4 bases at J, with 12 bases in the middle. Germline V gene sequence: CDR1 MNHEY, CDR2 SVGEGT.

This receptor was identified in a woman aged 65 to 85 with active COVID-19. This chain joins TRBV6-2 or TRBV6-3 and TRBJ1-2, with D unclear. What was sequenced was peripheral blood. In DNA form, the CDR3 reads TGTGCCAGCAGCCCAGACAAGGTCTATGGCTACACCTTC. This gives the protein CASSPDKVYGYTF.